Shown below are 21 T cell receptor beta chains from a single sample sequenced in a study of CD8 T cells in Susac syndrome. It was with random hexamers that 0.5 to 1 ug RNA was reverse transcribed. TCRdb called the immunoSEQ multiplex PCR reads again in MiXCR, with one record for every CDR3 protein. Of 150,000 to 200,000 distinct CDR3 sequences listed, roughly 95% were seen once; the top ten hold around 0.13%. The specimen was CD4+ T cells from PBMCs. The receptors were gathered from a human donor in good health.

This clonotype is a singleton in its sample. The rearrangement links TRBV7-2 to TRBJ2-7; 8 nucleotides align to TRBD2. Germline V gene lookup returns CDR1 SGHTA and CDR2 FQGNSA. V shed 3 bases and J 0 bases; nucleotides not matched to a gene: 4. This CDR3 has 15 amino acids. For the CDR3, the DNA is TGTGCCAGCAGCTTCGGGGGGGGACTCTCCTACGAGCAGTACTTC. The encoded protein is CASSFGGGLSYEQYF.

This sequence joins TRBV3-1 and TRBJ2-7; no clear D gene. This CDR3 has 12 amino acids. Germline CDR1 and CDR2: LGHDT and YNNKEL (reference sequence). The V and J ends lost 4 bases and 7 bases respectively, with 11 bases between them. CDR3 loop: CASSLPVGEQYF. DNA for the CDR3: TGTGCCAGCAGCCTCCCCGTGGGGGAGCAGTACTTC.

The V and J genes are TRBV5-4 and TRBJ2-3, with D possibly called TRBD1 or TRBD2 (5 bases each). The V gene's germline CDR1 is SGHNT and CDR2 YYREEE (reference sequence). CDR3 length: 14 amino acids. Trimming shortened V by 1 base and J by 4 bases, and 10 bases separated the two germline ends. CDR3 nucleotide sequence: TGTGCCAGCAGCTTGCTCCGGGACCCAGATACGCAGTATTTT. Protein: CASSLLRDPDTQYF.

The J gene is TRBJ1-3, the V gene TRBV29-1; unclear D gene. Trimming pared 7 bases from V and 0 bases from J, leaving 10 bases between. Per the germline V gene, CDR1 is SQVTM and CDR2 is ANQGSEA. The CDR3 length is 13 residues. In DNA form, the CDR3 reads TGCAGCGCCGCGGGGTCCTCTGGAAACACCATATATTTT. It yields the protein CSAAGSSGNTIYF.

The V and J genes are TRBV20-1 and TRBJ2-7; D gene unclear. This CDR3 contains 13 residues. CDR1 and CDR2 from the germline V gene are DFQATT and SNEGSKA (reference sequence). The V end was cut by 4 bases, the J end by 1 base, with 11 bases between. CDR3 protein: CSAISPSSYEQYF. In nucleotides, the CDR3 is TGCAGTGCTATTAGTCCGAGTTCCTACGAGCAGTACTTC.

The chain couples TRBV9 to TRBJ2-5; 7 nucleotides align to TRBD2. CDR1 SGDLS and CDR2 YYNGEE come from the germline V gene. The CDR3 length is 15 residues. Losses at the gene ends were 4 bases for V and 0 bases for J; bases not matched to a gene: 6. The DNA of the CDR3 is TGTGCCAGCAGCATATACGGGACTAACCAAGAGACCCAGTACTTC. Its translation: CASSIYGTNQETQYF.

The chain has TRBV2 and TRBJ2-1, with 10 positions matching TRBD2. CDR1 and CDR2 from the germline V gene are SNHLY and FYNNEI. The V and J ends lost 5 bases and 9 bases, in that order; junction bases with no gene match: 4. There are 13 residues in the CDR3. The DNA for the CDR3 is TGTGCCAGCAGTAGCGGGGGGGCTCGTGAGCAGTTCTTC. The encoded protein is CASSSGGAREQFF.

The rearrangement joins TRBV12-3 or TRBV12-4 to TRBJ1-1, with 7 bases that match TRBD1. V shed 6 bases, J shed 4 bases, and the junction held 8 bases outside the gene matches. The CDR3 contains 14 residues. CDR3: CASSRGQAATEAFF. Here the CDR3 DNA reads TGTGCCAGCAGCCGAGGACAGGCGGCCACTGAAGCTTTCTTT.

The V call is TRBV2, the J call TRBJ1-2, with TRBD1 matching over 8 bases. The V segment lost 6 bases and the J segment 8 bases; nucleotides outside the gene matches: 5. The CDR3 length is 12 residues. Germline CDR1 SNHLY, CDR2 FYNNEI. This chain's CDR3 is CASSRGRGGYTF. The DNA of the CDR3 is TGTGCCAGCAGCAGGGGGCGTGGGGGCTACACCTTC. The variable domain in full, with the rest retrieved from reference TRBV2 and TRBJ1-2, is EPEVTQTPSHQVTQMGQEVILRCVPISNHLYFYWYRQILGQKVEFLVSFYNNEISEKSEIFDDQFSVERPDGSNFTLKIRSTKLEDSAMYFCASSRGRGGYTFGSGTRLTVV.

This chain links TRBV19 with TRBJ1-5; D is unresolved. Germline V gene lookup returns CDR1 LNHDA and CDR2 SQIVND (reference sequence). V was cut by 6 bases and J by 1 base, with 7 bases left in between. The CDR3 runs to 13 residues. CDR3 protein: CASRRQSNQPQHF. CDR3 bases: TGTGCCAGTAGGAGGCAGAGCAATCAGCCCCAGCATTTT.

The chain has TRBV6-5 and TRBJ2-5; D remains unclear. Trimming cost V 0 bases and J 4 bases, with 3 bases left between them. The CDR3 spans 12 residues. Germline V gene lookup returns CDR1 MNHEY and CDR2 SVGAGI. The CDR3 nucleotides read TGTGCCAGCAGTTACTCGAGAGAGACCCAGTACTTC. Translating it yields CASSYSRETQYF.

This chain joins TRBV2 and TRBJ1-6; 9 bases agree with TRBD1. Germline V gene lookup returns CDR1 SNHLY and CDR2 FYNNEI. The CDR3 contains 15 residues. Trimming took 3 bases from V and 10 from J; bases not matched to a gene: 7. Here the CDR3 DNA reads TGTGCCAGCAGTGAGGGGACAGGGATCGAATCACCCCTCCACTTT. This gives the protein CASSEGTGIESPLHF.

The chain uses TRBV29-1 and TRBJ2-3; D uncertain. The germline V gene encodes CDR1 SQVTM and CDR2 ANQGSEA. Trimming shortened V by 8 bases and J by 2 bases, and 11 bases separated the two germline ends. The CDR3 totals 12 residues. CDR3 bases: TGCAGCACGGCAGTTCCCACAGATACGCAGTATTTT. Its protein is CSTAVPTDTQYF.

The chain combines TRBV5-4 with TRBJ1-1, with TRBD1 matching 9 bases. With 0 bases clipped from V and 4 bases from J, the junction kept 4 bases outside the gene matches. Germline V CDR1 and CDR2: SGHNT, YYREEE (reference sequence). This CDR3 has 15 residues. The CDR3 reads CASSLALDRGTEAFF. The CDR3 DNA reads as TGTGCCAGCAGCTTGGCCCTGGACAGGGGCACTGAAGCTTTCTTT.

The V call is TRBV2, the J call TRBJ1-4; D is unclear. Germline V lookup: CDR1 SNHLY, CDR2 FYNNEI. CDR3 length: 15 residues. Between the trimmed V and J ends, which lost 5 bases and 7 bases, there was a span of 17 bases. The CDR3 DNA reads TGTGCCAGCAGTCTAAAGGATAGGAGGAGTGAAAAACTGTTTTTT. Protein: CASSLKDRRSEKLFF.

The J gene is TRBJ1-1, the V gene TRBV6-6; 8 bases are a match to TRBD1. The germline V gene encodes CDR1 MNHNY and CDR2 SVGAGI (reference sequence). CDR3 length: 16 amino acids. V lost 2 bases and J lost 4; bases outside the gene matches: 9. CDR3 sequence: CASSYPTGVGGTEAFF. CDR3 DNA: TGTGCCAGCAGTTACCCGACAGGGGTCGGGGGCACTGAAGCTTTCTTT.

The chain combines TRBV7-2 with TRBJ1-2, with D unclear. The CDR3 contains 12 residues. The germline V and J ends were trimmed by 3 bases and 4 bases, with 6 bases remaining between them. CDR1 is SGHTA, CDR2 FQGNSA, per germline. Written as DNA, the CDR3 is TGTGCCAGCAGCTTCGCCGGCTATGGCTACACCTTC. Translation gives CASSFAGYGYTF.

A single count supports this clonotype. V gene TRBV30 combines with J gene TRBJ2-3; 7 bases align to TRBD2. Germline CDR1 reads GTSNPN; CDR2 reads SVGIG (reference sequence). The CDR3 spans 13 residues. V was clipped by 6 bases and J by 2 bases; unmatched bases: 5. CDR3 in DNA: TGTGCCTGTATAAGCGGGGACACAGATACGCAGTATTTT. Translated: CACISGDTDTQYF.

This clonotype occurred a few times. The V and J genes are TRBV7-9 and TRBJ2-1, with 8 bases matching TRBD2. This CDR3 has 15 amino acids. The V and J ends lost 6 bases and 3 bases, in that order; junction bases with no gene match: 7. Germline CDR1 is SEHNR and CDR2 is FQNEAQ (reference sequence). As DNA, the CDR3 is TGTGCCAGCAGTCCAATAGCGGGGAGCTACAATGAGCAGTTCTTC. Protein: CASSPIAGSYNEQFF.

V usage is TRBV6-5 and J usage is TRBJ2-3; 11 bases match TRBD2. The CDR3 runs 17 residues. V lost 0 bases and J lost 2; bases outside the gene matches: 4. The germline CDR1 and CDR2 sequences are MNHEY and SVGAGI. CDR3 sequence: CASSYSSSGGPTDTQYF. The CDR3 region has the DNA TGTGCCAGCAGTTACTCTTCTAGCGGGGGGCCCACAGATACGCAGTATTTT.

The chain uses TRBV20-1 and TRBJ1-2; D is undetermined. This CDR3 is built from 12 residues. Trimming removed 3 bases from V and 5 bases from J, with 10 bases in between. The germline V gene encodes CDR1 DFQATT and CDR2 SNEGSKA (reference sequence). CDR3 coding DNA: TGCAGTGCTAGCGTCGGAGCGTATGGCTACACCTTC. It codes for CSASVGAYGYTF.